The TCR beta chain under discussion was sequenced for a study of blood T cell repertoires in COVID-19. Study summary: The origin of the acute and convalescent COVID-19 samples was the United States, Italy and Spain. From T cells, B-cell-depleted T cells, or PBMCs came the material, which was cDNA or gDNA.

Followed over time, Seattle patients had been enrolled while infection was active. The CDR3 sequence is 10 residues long. Trimming pared 6 bases from V and 6 bases from J, leaving 7 bases between. Germline V gives CDR1 SGDLS, CDR2 YYNGEE. Under the authors' procedure: Reference gene primer amplification gave estimated nucleated cell counts. Profiled with immunoSEQ multiplex PCR; TCRdb holds only in-frame clones, not every one. The D gene and trimming were derived from the DNA, and the V and J assignments and clone size from that table. The data contain 55,000 to 70,000 clones, 90% to 95% of them seen just once; the ten biggest clones take up around 7.8%.

The clonotype was recovered from a middle-aged man with COVID-19, enrolled during active disease. Input material: peripheral blood. This rearrangement joins TRBV9 to TRBJ2-7; D is unclear. The CDR3 coding sequence is TGTGCCAGCATAAATTTCGAGCAGTACTTC. Translation: CASINFEQYF.